A single sample gave rise to the 18 T cell receptor beta chains below, sequenced in a study of T cell repertoires in cytomegalovirus infection. TCRdb used MiXCR to reprocess the reads, holding one entry per CDR3 protein. The table has approximately 730,000 distinct CDR3 sequences, approximately 32% seen once. No antigens are known for them. The material sequenced was cultured CD8+ T cells from PBMCs, taken from culture after CMV antigen stimulation. These receptors were obtained from a human donor in good health (CMV status not recorded). Some clones in this sample may be carry-over from other donors' samples.

In this sample, this clonotype turned up many times. The chain couples TRBV7-6 to TRBJ1-4, with 9 positions matching TRBD1. Germline V gives CDR1 SGHVS, CDR2 FNYEAQ. The CDR3 is 14 amino acids. V was pared by 4 bases and J by 8 bases, with 5 bases of the junction left unmatched. The CDR3 bases are TGTGCCAGCAGCTCGGACAGGGGAGGGGAAAAACTGTTTTTT. Protein: CASSSDRGGEKLFF. The complete variable domain, with remaining parts taken from reference TRBV7-6 and TRBJ1-4, reads GAGVSQSPRYKVTKRGQDVALRCDPISGHVSLYWYRQALGQGPEFLTYFNYEAQQDKSGLPNDRFSAERPEGSISTLTIQRTEQRDSAMYRCASSSDRGGEKLFFGSGTQLSVL.

The chain combines TRBV7-3 with TRBJ2-3; 11 nucleotides line up with TRBD1. V lost 5 bases, J lost 6 bases, and 10 bases stayed unmatched. The length of the CDR3 is 16 residues. Germline-derived CDR1 and CDR2 are SGHTA and FQGTGA. The CDR3 region is CASSPGQGANLDTQYF. CDR3 sequence (DNA): TGTGCCAGCAGCCCTGGACAGGGGGCGAACTTGGATACGCAGTATTTT.

The V and J genes are TRBV6-2 or TRBV6-3 and TRBJ1-5; no clear D. The V gene lost 2 bases and the J gene lost 6 bases, with 11 bases spanning the gap. Germline values: CDR1 MNHEY, CDR2 SVGEGT. This CDR3 region has 14 residues. The CDR3 protein is CASSYMLEVQPQHF. CDR3 DNA: TGTGCCAGCAGTTACATGTTAGAGGTTCAGCCCCAGCATTTT.

The chain couples TRBV2 to TRBJ2-7; TRBD1 agrees at 7 bases. Germline CDR1 SNHLY, CDR2 FYNNEI. The CDR3 is 15 amino acids. V gave up 2 bases and J gave up 0 bases; unmatched junction bases: 4. Written as DNA, the CDR3 is TGTGCCAGCAGTGAATGGGACAGTTACTCCTACGAGCAGTACGTC. It specifies CASSEWDSYSYEQYV.

V and J are TRBV20-1 and TRBJ2-2, with a possible D match to TRBD2 (5 bases). The CDR3 totals 14 residues. Germline CDR1 is DFQATT and CDR2 is SNEGSKA (reference sequence). With 6 bases removed from V and 7 bases from J, the gap between germline ends came to 18 bases. The CDR3 loop is CSASPHPSGGELFF. CDR3 DNA: TGCAGTGCCAGCCCCCACCCCAGCGGCGGGGAGCTGTTTTTT.

The chain carries TRBV27 and TRBJ2-3; the match to TRBD2 covers 8 bases. The CDR3 is 14 amino acids. Germline assignment: CDR1 MNHEY and CDR2 SMNVEV (reference sequence). After removal of 3 bases from V and 6 bases from J, the junction contained 5 bases not matched to a gene. The CDR3 sequence: CASSFSSGGDTQYF. CDR3 bases: TGTGCCAGCAGTTTTTCCAGCGGGGGCGATACGCAGTATTTT.

This clonotype was recorded at least ten times. The chain uses TRBV28 and TRBJ2-1, with 11 bases lining up with TRBD2. Germline V gives CDR1 MDHEN, CDR2 SYDVKM. There are 18 residues in the CDR3. V trimming: 2 bases; J trimming: 5 bases; junction bases outside the gene matches: 11. The CDR3 is CASSLPRRLAGNNNEQFF. CDR3 coding DNA: TGTGCCAGCAGTTTACCCCGCAGACTAGCGGGGAATAACAATGAGCAGTTCTTC.

This clonotype showed up just a few times. V is TRBV19 and J is TRBJ1-2; maybe TRBD1 (5 bases). The CDR3 extends over 16 amino acids. Trimming shortened V by 2 bases and J by 4 bases, and 17 bases separated the two germline ends. In germline, CDR1 is LNHDA, CDR2 SQIVND (reference sequence). For the CDR3, the DNA is TGTGCCAGTAGTATACACCCTGGTACAGGCCGCTATGGCTACACCTTC. Amino acid sequence: CASSIHPGTGRYGYTF.

The CDR3 spells CSALQCSYEQYV. CDR3 in DNA: TGCAGCGCGCTCCAGTGTTCCTACGAGCAGTACGTC. The chain uses TRBV29-1 and TRBJ2-7; D call uncertain. The V gene lost 7 bases and the J gene lost 1 base, with 11 bases spanning the gap. This CDR3 spans 12 amino acids. In germline, CDR1 is SQVTM, CDR2 ANQGSEA.

The V and J genes are TRBV11-3 and TRBJ2-1, with 14 bases matching TRBD2. This CDR3 region has 18 residues. V shed 5 bases and J 4 bases; nucleotides not matched to a gene: 10. Germline CDR1 and CDR2: SGHNT and YENEEA. The CDR3 DNA follows: TGTGCCAGCAGCCAGTGGACTAGCGGGGGGCTTGGGTACAATGAGCAGTTCTTC. This gives the protein CASSQWTSGGLGYNEQFF.

This clonotype was detected a few times. The chain has TRBV7-8 and TRBJ1-2; perhaps TRBD1 as D (5 bases). V was pared by 1 base and J by 6 bases, with 18 bases between. CDR1 and CDR2 (germline): SGHVS, FQNEAQ. The CDR3 runs 16 residues. In DNA, the CDR3 is TGTGCCAGCAGCTTAGTAAAGGTGGGACCCGACGATGGCTACACCTTC. Encoded protein: CASSLVKVGPDDGYTF.

CDR3 sequence reads: CASSTKAGGLADTQYF. CDR3 sequence (DNA): TGCGCCAGCAGTACCAAAGCGGGGGGGCTCGCAGATACGCAGTATTTT. The V and J genes are TRBV10-2 and TRBJ2-3; 10 bases align to TRBD2. Germline-derived CDR1 and CDR2 are WSHSY and SAAADI. The CDR3 covers 16 residues. The V segment lost 5 bases and the J segment 4 bases; nucleotides outside the gene matches: 9.

This clonotype was seen a handful of times. The rearrangement uses TRBV27 and TRBJ2-1; 10 bases match TRBD2. Germline lookup yields CDR1 MNHEY and CDR2 SMNVEV (reference sequence). The CDR3 has 14 amino acids. With 7 bases clipped from V and 12 bases from J, the junction kept 12 bases outside the gene matches. CDR3 protein: CASTLAGASPGQFF. CDR3 in DNA: TGTGCCAGCACCCTAGCGGGGGCCTCCCCGGGGCAGTTCTTC.

This clonotype was counted between two and nine times. The rearrangement links TRBV27 to TRBJ2-5; 7 nucleotides agree with TRBD1. The CDR3 covers 14 residues. Trimming cost V 6 bases and J 0 bases; bases outside gene matches: 4. The V gene's germline CDR1 is MNHEY and CDR2 SMNVEV (reference sequence). CDR3 DNA: TGTGCCAGCAGCTTAACAGGGGACCAAGAGACCCAGTACTTC. Its protein is CASSLTGDQETQYF.

This clonotype was counted a few times. The rearrangement links TRBV10-3 to TRBJ2-3, with 8 bases lining up with TRBD2. The CDR3 totals 15 residues. Germline CDR1 and CDR2: ENHRY and SYGVKD. The trim removed 0 bases at V and 1 base at J, leaving 0 bases unmatched. This CDR3 is CAISESSGGTDTQYF. The DNA of the CDR3 is TGTGCCATCAGTGAGTCTAGCGGGGGCACAGATACGCAGTATTTT.

This chain uses TRBV6-5 with TRBJ1-1, with D possibly TRBD1 on 6 matching bases. Germline CDR1 MNHEY, CDR2 SVGAGI. The CDR3 is 13 amino acids. The V end was cut by 11 bases, the J end by 0 bases, with 13 bases between. Here the CDR3 reads CAARTGMNTEAFF. CDR3 DNA: TGTGCCGCTCGAACAGGGATGAACACTGAAGCTTTCTTT.

In DNA form, the CDR3 reads TGTGCCAGCAGTCACCGGGACTGGAAAACGAGTATCGAGCAGTATTTT. Translation: CASSHRDWKTSIEQYF. The rearrangement uses TRBV27 and TRBJ2-3; D might be TRBD2 (6 bases). Germline-derived CDR1 and CDR2 are MNHEY and SMNVEV (reference sequence). Trimming pared 5 bases from V and 11 bases from J, leaving 26 bases between. This CDR3 comprises 16 residues.

This chain connects TRBV11-2 to TRBJ2-5, with D perhaps matching TRBD1 or TRBD2 (5 bases each). The CDR3 has 13 amino acids. The germline V gene encodes CDR1 SGHAT and CDR2 FQNNGV. V was pared by 5 bases and J by 0 bases, with 7 bases between. The CDR3 loop reads CASSVGHQETQYF. CDR3 in DNA: TGTGCCAGCAGCGTGGGACACCAAGAGACCCAGTACTTC.